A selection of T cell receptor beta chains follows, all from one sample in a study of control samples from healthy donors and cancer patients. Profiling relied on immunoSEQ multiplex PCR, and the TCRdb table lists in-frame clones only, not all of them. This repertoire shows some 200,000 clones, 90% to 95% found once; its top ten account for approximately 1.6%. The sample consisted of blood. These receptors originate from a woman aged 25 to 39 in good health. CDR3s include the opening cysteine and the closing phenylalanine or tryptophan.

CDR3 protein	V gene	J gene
CASSLRGLGYTF	TRBV28	TRBJ1-2
CATSGTGLAYNEQFF	TRBV15	TRBJ2-1
CASRVSTYGYTF	TRBV28	TRBJ1-2
CASSTLHEQFF	TRBV9	TRBJ2-1
CASSGSEQFF	TRBV10-1	TRBJ2-1
CASSLGSYEQYF	TRBV7-2	TRBJ2-7
CASSLVGAENTIYF	TRBV7-9	TRBJ1-3
CASSLEGTSGYEQYF	TRBV11-3	TRBJ2-7
CASSLAEGAEAFF	TRBV7-9	TRBJ1-1
CASSDRTGNQPQHF	TRBV2	TRBJ1-5
CASKRMGLRYGYTF	TRBV19	TRBJ1-2
CASSDSTENNEQFF	TRBV6-4	TRBJ2-1
CASIPTRGPNTEAFF	TRBV27	TRBJ1-1
CASSPRSGANVLTF	TRBV7-9	TRBJ2-6
CASRAPGQMNTEAFF	TRBV14	TRBJ1-1
CASSYRDINSPLHF	TRBV7-9	TRBJ1-6
CASSRVAGDLNEQFF	TRBV6-4	TRBJ2-1
CASSEEGLNNQPQHF	TRBV2	TRBJ1-5
CASSLREIDTQYF	TRBV7-2	TRBJ2-3
CASSGTDNQPQHF	TRBV6-2/TRBV6-3	TRBJ1-5
CASSRGLAGGYNEQFF	TRBV4-1	TRBJ2-1
CASSYRQYNEQFF	TRBV6-2/TRBV6-3	TRBJ2-1
CASSLSGGADEQYF	TRBV27	TRBJ2-7
CASSLVGTGSNYGYTF	TRBV7-9	TRBJ1-2
CASSLQDTGELFF	TRBV2	TRBJ2-2
CSVGGGQNYGYTF	TRBV29-1	TRBJ1-2
CASSWTATGELFF	TRBV11-3	TRBJ2-2
CASSSGTGIWYGYTF	TRBV5-1	TRBJ1-2
CASSLSGAEAFF	TRBV28	TRBJ1-1
CASSDRGAGEKLFF	TRBV19	TRBJ1-4
CASSALETQYF	TRBV2	TRBJ2-5
CASSRQGAYTEAFF	TRBV6-5	TRBJ1-1
CATSDHGVGYGYTF	TRBV24-1	TRBJ1-2
CASSLAGGQTNEQFF	TRBV19	TRBJ2-1
CASSFASGSSYNEQFF	TRBV28	TRBJ2-1
CASSFEGRYEQYF	TRBV27	TRBJ2-7
CASSQDGLAGGTGELFF	TRBV3-1/TRBV3-2	TRBJ2-2
CASSLTVGYTF	TRBV28	TRBJ1-2
CASSQEGFTSSGNTIYF	TRBV4-3	TRBJ1-3
CASSYRTGGFGYTF	TRBV6-6	TRBJ1-2
CASTDRGPQHF	TRBV19	TRBJ1-5
CASDETGAPNTGELFF	TRBV9	TRBJ2-2
CASSPGQGSDGYTF	TRBV18	TRBJ1-2
CASSTTGSSYNSPLHF	TRBV19	TRBJ1-6
CAWSPQGGGYTF	TRBV30	TRBJ1-2
CAISDGGDTGELFF	TRBV10-3	TRBJ2-2
CASSLRGYQPQHF	TRBV12-3/TRBV12-4	TRBJ1-5
CASSLGDRAEAFF	TRBV5-1	TRBJ1-1
CASSFSGSSTDTQYF	TRBV5-1	TRBJ2-3
CASSTRTSGTDTQYF	TRBV6-6	TRBJ2-3
CASSPGTPYNSPLHF	TRBV7-3	TRBJ1-6
CASSYSISVNYGYTF	TRBV6-5	TRBJ1-2
CASSPSHQGKDYGYTF	TRBV18	TRBJ1-2
CASSQGGEKLFF	TRBV19	TRBJ1-4